What follows are 2 T cell receptor beta chains derived from one specimen sequenced in a study of blood T cells in healthy people across ages. A second 7 to 11 cycle PCR used barcoded and J-beta primers. TCRdb used MiXCR to reprocess the 5' RACE reads, holding one entry per CDR3 protein. In the table there are hundreds of thousands of distinct CDR3 sequences, about 30% of which are singletons. Material for sequencing was blood. The receptors were gathered from a woman aged 80 or older in good health.

Notes on this clonotype: A much larger clone is a single base away; this may be a read error. This rearrangement joins TRBV20-1 to TRBJ2-3; TRBD1 aligns across 10 bases. Germline V lookup: CDR1 DFQATT, CDR2 SNEGSKA (reference sequence). The CDR3 is made up of 13 amino acids. CDR3 region: CSGDRGGTDAQYF. The CDR3 bases are TGCAGCGGGGACAGGGGTGGCACAGATGCGCAGTATTTT.

This clonotype appeared many times. This chain joins TRBV7-2 and TRBJ2-5; TRBD2 is a possible D gene (6 bases). The V and J ends lost 5 bases and 5 bases respectively, with 18 bases between them. CDR1 and CDR2 from the germline V gene are SGHTA and FQGNSA. This CDR3 spans 15 amino acids. The CDR3 DNA sequence: TGTGCCAGCAGCCCTCACGGAGGGTCGGGGGAGACCCAGTACTTC. Translating gives CASSPHGGSGETQYF.